This paragraph reports one T cell receptor (beta chain). Its target is not known. This specimen belongs to a study of Tregs in tolerant kidney transplant recipients. Across the whole study: CD4+CD25+CD127- cells came from approximately 3-day belatacept mixed lymphocyte reactions, some with approximately five-day graft donor restimulation. Recipient cells were told from donor cells by antibody staining. Findings of the study overall: Activated donor B cell expansion appeared to reveal the most relevant donor-specific TCRbeta repertoire.

Sequencing used immunoSEQ multiplex PCR; TCRdb keeps in-frame clones, though not all of them. The sample contains approximately 41,000 clones, around 95% of which appear only once. Sequences were obtained from Tregs from blood cultured with allogeneic cells. This sequence was found in a human donor in good health.

CDR3 nucleotides: TGTGCCTGGAGCCGCGGTACACGGAACACTGAAGCTTTCTTT. Translated: CAWSRGTRNTEAFF. The chain recombines TRBV30 with TRBJ1-1; no firm D call. Germline V gene sequence: CDR1 GTSNPN, CDR2 SVGIG (reference sequence). Trimming pared 3 bases from V and 1 base from J, leaving 12 bases between. CDR3 length: 14 amino acids.